This TCR beta chain was sequenced during a study of CD8 T cells in ankylosing spondylitis (TCRdb year 2017). General notes on the study: T cell receptor beta repertoires were profiled in healthy donors and ankylosing spondylitis patients so that disease-linked TCR variants could be found. The full study cohort was made up of 25 to 30 ankylosing spondylitis patients and about a hundred healthy donors. Peripheral blood samples were taken, and synovial fluid was additionally collected from ankylosing spondylitis patients. General conclusions and limits of the study: The disease-linked clones had a CD8+ phenotype and were found at relatively low frequencies in peripheral blood. Significant enrichment of the disease-linked clones was reported in matched synovial fluid samples from ankylosing spondylitis patients. A TCR beta motif of about 8 highly homologous amino acid variants appeared characteristic of blood from ankylosing spondylitis patients. Some motif variants had previously been reported in the synovial fluid and blood of reactive arthritis patients, which suggests shared mechanisms of disease initiation.

The instrument was an Illumina HiSeq 2500. TCR beta libraries were prepared by quantitative 5'-RACE with molecular barcodes. For the original study's pipeline: A new computational method based on a probabilistic model of VDJ rearrangement was used to identify disease-linked TCR variants. The raw public data were reprocessed by TCRdb itself: fastp quality trimming at Q25, MiXCR clonotype calling, in-frame beta chains only. Each CDR3 protein gets just one entry, which takes the most common genes and DNA from the rows behind it. TCRdb's processing, not the authors' own work, is the source of the V and J calls. The sample yields 250,000 or so distinct CDR3 sequences; roughly 10% were counted once. 5.5% to 8% of the sample is in the top ten clones. This clonotype came up many times. No cognate antigen has been identified for it. It has no much larger one-base neighbor in the sample; base qualities were not kept.

Based on the germline V gene (reference sequence), the CDR1 and CDR2 sequences are DFQATT and SNEGSKA. V sheds 0 bases and J sheds 6 bases, leaving 12 bases between their ends. The CDR3 goes from the cysteine to the phenylalanine over 14 residues. Just the 42-base CDR3 DNA is kept, in frame starting at base 1. Sequenced: blood, either unsorted or a sorted T cell fraction (not recorded which). The V and J segments used are TRBV20-1 and TRBJ1-5; tentative D gene TRBD1, with 6 bases matching. This receptor was identified in a male donor with ankylosing spondylitis or in good health (not recorded which). This receptor carries the CDR3 CSARDSVGGQPQHF. The bases are TGCAGTGCTAGAGATTCTGTAGGGGGTCAGCCCCAGCATTTT.